This T cell receptor (beta chain) was sequenced during a study of shared clonotypes between healthy human individuals. Some clones are missing from TCRdb's copy, which holds only in-frame ones; the method was immunoSEQ multiplex PCR. The sample consists of around 2,000,000 clones, 85% to 95% of them appearing once. The V end was cut by 5 bases, the J end by 4 bases, with 17 bases between. Germline values: CDR1 SNHLY, CDR2 FYNNEI. The CDR3 is 15 residues long. The chain combines TRBV2 with TRBJ2-5, with D perhaps TRBD2 (6 bases). The sequence came from a man younger than 35 in good health. Sequencing was carried out using naive CD4+ T cells sorted from blood. Subset here: CD45RA+ positively selected. The CDR3 DNA reads as TGTGCCAGCAGTATACTAGCACCGGGGGTAGAGACCCAGTACTTC. Translated: CASSILAPGVETQYF.